This T cell receptor (beta chain) came from a study of somatic mutations in cytotoxic T cells in rheumatoid arthritis. Germline V gene lookup returns CDR1 MNHNS and CDR2 SASEGT. The CDR3 consists of 20 residues. The V gene end was trimmed by 2 bases and the J gene end by 2 bases; junction bases not matched to a gene: 17. Repertoires were generated with immunoSEQ multiplex PCR, while TCRdb's copy carries only in-frame clones and drops some. The top ten hold roughly a fifth of the sample, which has more than 10,000 clones, just under 80% seen once. The origin of this receptor is an adult with rheumatoid arthritis. V and J are TRBV6-1 and TRBJ1-5, with 8 bases matching TRBD1. Sequenced material: CD8+ T cells sorted from blood. CDR3 nucleotide sequence: TGTGCCAGCAGTGAAAGGGGGTGGACAGGGAGTTCAGAGGGCAATCAGCCCCAGCATTTT. It translates to CASSERGWTGSSEGNQPQHF.